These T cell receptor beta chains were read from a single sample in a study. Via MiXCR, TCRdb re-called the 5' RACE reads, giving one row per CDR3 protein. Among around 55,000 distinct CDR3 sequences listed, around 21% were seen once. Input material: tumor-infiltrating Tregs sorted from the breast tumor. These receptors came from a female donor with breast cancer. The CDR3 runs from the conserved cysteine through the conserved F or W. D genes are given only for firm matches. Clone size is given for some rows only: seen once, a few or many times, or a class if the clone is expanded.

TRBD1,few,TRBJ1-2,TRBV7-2,TGTGCCAGCAGCCCAGGGGGCGGCTATGGCTACACCTTC,CASSPGGGYGYTF
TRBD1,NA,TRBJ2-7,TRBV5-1,TGCGCCAGCAGCCGGGACAGGGAACTATACGAGCAGTACTTC,CASSRDRELYEQYF
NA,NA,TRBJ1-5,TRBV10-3,TGTGCCATCAGTCCCGGGACGGGTAATCAGCCCCAGCATTTT,CAISPGTGNQPQHF
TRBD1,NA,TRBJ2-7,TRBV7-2,TGTGCCAGCAGCAACCAGGGACAGGGGTACGAGCAGTACTTC,CASSNQGQGYEQYF
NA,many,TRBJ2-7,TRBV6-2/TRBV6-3,TGTGCCAGCAATGAACTAGGCGTTCGCTCCTACGAGCAGTACTTC,CASNELGVRSYEQYF
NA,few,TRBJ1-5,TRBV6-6,TGTGCCAGCAGTTGGGGATCCAATAGCAATCAGCCCCAGCATTTT,CASSWGSNSNQPQHF
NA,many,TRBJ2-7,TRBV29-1,TGCAGCGTTGGGGACACCTACGAGCAGTACTTC,CSVGDTYEQYF
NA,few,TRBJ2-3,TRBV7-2,TGTGCCAGCACCCAGTACCTAGAGACAGATACGCAGTATTTT,CASTQYLETDTQYF
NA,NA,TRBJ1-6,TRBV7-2,TGTGCCAGCAGCTTTAGTTCTTCACCCCTCCACTTT,CASSFSSSPLHF
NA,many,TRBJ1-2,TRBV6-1,TGTGCCAGCAGTGAATTTGAGGGCTACACCTTC,CASSEFEGYTF
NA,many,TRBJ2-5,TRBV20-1,TGCAGTGCTTTCCGAGAGTACCAAGAGACCCAGTACTTC,CSAFREYQETQYF
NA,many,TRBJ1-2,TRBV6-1,TGTGCCAGCAGTGTTAACGGAATCGCCCTCTATGGCTACACCTTC,CASSVNGIALYGYTF
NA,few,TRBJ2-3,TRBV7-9,TGTGCCAGCAGCAACCGGGAGAGGAGGGATACGCAGTATTTT,CASSNRERRDTQYF